Described below is a single T cell receptor beta chain sequence and its context. The record originates from a study of T cell changes during pregnancy in multiple sclerosis. This CDR3 has 17 residues. The ends lost 2 bases at V and 0 bases at J; junction bases unmatched: 5. The germline CDR1 and CDR2 sequences are SEHNR and FQNEAQ (reference sequence). Sequencing was performed with immunoSEQ multiplex PCR; in TCRdb, only in-frame clones are kept and a portion is missing. This sample carries fewer than 90,000 clones, about 93% of them seen once, and the ten largest clones take approximately 1.7%. This rearrangement joins TRBV7-9 to TRBJ2-1; 9 bases fit TRBD1. Specimen: peripheral blood, collected after pregnancy. This clonotype was sampled from a female donor in good health, enrolled as a control in a pregnancy study. The CDR3 region has the DNA TGTGCCAGCAGCTTAAGGGGGACAGGGCCCTCCTACAATGAGCAGTTCTTC. The encoded protein is CASSLRGTGPSYNEQFF. The whole variable domain, filled in from reference TRBV7-9 and TRBJ2-1, reads DTGVSQNPRHKITKRGQNVTFRCDPISEHNRLYWYRQTLGQGPEFLTYFQNEAQLEKSRLLSDRFSAERPKGSFSTLEIQRTEQGDSAMYLCASSLRGTGPSYNEQFFGPGTRLTVL.